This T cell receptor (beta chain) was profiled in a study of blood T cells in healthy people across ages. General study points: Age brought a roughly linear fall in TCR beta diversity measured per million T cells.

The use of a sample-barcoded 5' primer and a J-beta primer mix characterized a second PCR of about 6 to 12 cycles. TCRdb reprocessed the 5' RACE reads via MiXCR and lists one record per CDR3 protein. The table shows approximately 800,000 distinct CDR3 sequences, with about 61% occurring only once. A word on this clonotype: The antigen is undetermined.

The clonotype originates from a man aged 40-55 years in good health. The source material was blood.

The CDR3 region is CSAPRIGTSGNEQFF. In nucleotides, the CDR3 is TGCAGTGCCCCGAGGATCGGGACTAGCGGCAATGAGCAGTTCTTC. V usage is TRBV20-1 and J usage is TRBJ2-1, with 11 nucleotides matching TRBD2. This CDR3 has 15 amino acids. After removal of 6 bases from V and 6 bases from J, the junction contained 10 bases not matched to a gene. Germline V gene sequence: CDR1 DFQATT, CDR2 SNEGSKA (reference sequence).